This T cell receptor beta chain is drawn from a study of vaccination and CD4 T cells after COVID-19. Once obtained from cultured CD4+ T cells, the DNA was sequenced using the Oncomine TCR Beta short-read assay. TCRdb reprocessed the PCR reads via MiXCR and lists one record per CDR3 protein. The table shows 13,000 or so distinct CDR3 sequences, with 62% occurring only once. This clonotype was detected only a few times. Antigen: not known. Regarding treatment: roughly 10-day PBMC culture with coronavirus spike peptide pools or control peptides (ViraFEST assay). Trimming pared 7 bases from V and 0 bases from J, leaving 7 bases between. The length of the CDR3 is 13 residues. The germline gives CDR1 SNHLY, CDR2 FYNNEI.

This TCR derives from a human donor who had recovered from COVID-19. Sequenced input: CD4+ T cells from blood, cultured in vitro. The rearrangement uses TRBV2 and TRBJ1-5; possible D gene TRBD1, 5 bases. CDR3 DNA sequence: TGTGCCAGCAATGGGGGTAGCAATCAGCCCCAGCATTTT. It specifies CASNGGSNQPQHF. The full variable domain, with the rest looked up from reference TRBV2 and TRBJ1-5, is EPEVTQTPSHQVTQMGQEVILRCVPISNHLYFYWYRQILGQKVEFLVSFYNNEISEKSEIFDDQFSVERPDGSNFTLKIRSTKLEDSAMYFCASNGGSNQPQHFGDGTRLSIL.